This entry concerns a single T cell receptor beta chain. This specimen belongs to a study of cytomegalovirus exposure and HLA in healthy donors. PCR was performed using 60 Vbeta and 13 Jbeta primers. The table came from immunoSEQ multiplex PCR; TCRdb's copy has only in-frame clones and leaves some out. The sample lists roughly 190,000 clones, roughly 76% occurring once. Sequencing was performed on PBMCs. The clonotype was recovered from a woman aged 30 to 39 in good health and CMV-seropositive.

CDR3 sequence: CASSLSIATTNEKLFF. The CDR3 DNA reads TGTGCCAGCAGCTTAAGCATAGCCACAACTAATGAAAAACTGTTTTTT. This chain uses TRBV7-8 with TRBJ1-4, with no clear D. CDR1 SGHVS and CDR2 FQNEAQ come from the germline V gene. V lost 2 bases and J 0 bases, leaving 10 bases between the germline ends. The CDR3 contains 16 residues.